A selection of T cell receptor beta chains follows, all from one sample in a study of blood T cell repertoires in COVID-19. Sequencing used immunoSEQ multiplex PCR; TCRdb keeps in-frame clones, though not all of them. The table includes 200,000 to 250,000 clones, about 82% detected once. Sequencing was performed on peripheral blood. These receptors were taken from a man aged 50-59 years with COVID-19, enrolled during active disease. CDR3s include the opening cysteine and the closing phenylalanine or tryptophan.

TRBJ2-1,TRBV7-3,CASSLGNSGANEQFF
TRBJ1-3,TRBV5-5,CASSSLVSISGNTIYF
TRBJ2-3,TRBV4-2,CASSQLAGGADTQYF
TRBJ1-2,TRBV28,CASRQLRQGDGYTF
TRBJ2-7,TRBV3-1/TRBV3-2,CASSQDLLAGGYEQYF
TRBJ2-7,TRBV7-6,CASSHGQTTLNTYEQYF
TRBJ1-3,TRBV3-1/TRBV3-2,CASSQAGTGGGNTIYF
TRBJ2-3,TRBV9,CASSADTLTSTDTQYF
TRBJ2-1,TRBV2,CASRQRSGSSYNEQFF
TRBJ1-4,TRBV7-8,CASSGRLGATNEKLFF
TRBJ2-7,TRBV28,CASNKRPYEQYF
TRBJ1-1,TRBV28,CASSLSTEAFF
TRBJ2-1,TRBV11-1,CASSYRGSREQFF
TRBJ2-7,TRBV27,CASSSTAPYEQYF
TRBJ1-5,TRBV18,CASSLLSGSNQPQHF
TRBJ1-1,TRBV14,CASSQSTMNTEAFF
TRBJ1-6,TRBV4-2,CASSPLRQGRETYNSPLHF
TRBJ2-7,TRBV7-6,CASSYDRGLYF
TRBJ1-6,TRBV6-1,CASSAGTGFDNSPLHF
TRBJ2-1,TRBV12-3/TRBV12-4,CASSSSGLEQFF
TRBJ1-1,TRBV29-1,CSVGGGVNTEAFF
TRBJ1-5,TRBV3-1/TRBV3-2,CASSQGQGGNQPQHF
TRBJ1-1,TRBV10-3,CAISGTGYTEAFF
TRBJ1-5,TRBV6-1,CASSERARGFNQPQHF
TRBJ1-2,TRBV29-1,CSVGGSIITYGYTF
TRBJ2-7,TRBV27,CASSSGLLVYEQYF
TRBJ2-7,TRBV29-1,CSVWDRGRYEQYF
TRBJ2-7,TRBV28,CASSVQGYEQYF
TRBJ2-3,TRBV19,CASRVAGSDTQYF
TRBJ2-7,TRBV15,CATSRQGADYEQYF
TRBJ1-1,TRBV20-1,CSASETGTEAFF
TRBJ2-2,TRBV6-5,CASRHRTGHTGELFF
TRBJ1-6,TRBV2,CAGIDRIGLHF
TRBJ2-1,TRBV30,CAWGPNYNEQFF
TRBJ1-1,TRBV5-1,CASSFGQTNTEAFF
TRBJ2-1,TRBV20-1,CSASGLANNEQFF
TRBJ2-5,TRBV30,CAWSVKGQGGTQYF
TRBJ2-7,TRBV23-1,CASSHGSGLDEQYF
TRBJ2-1,TRBV7-9,CASSSGQGHNEQFF
TRBJ2-5,TRBV6-5,CASSPGHGIFETQYF
TRBJ1-4,TRBV28,CASSLAGRNAATNEKLFF
TRBJ1-1,TRBV5-1,CASSLARGGARNTEAFF
TRBJ1-1,TRBV6-5,CASRRTPNTEAFF
TRBJ1-1,TRBV15,CATSRIQGSTEAFF
TRBJ1-5,TRBV2,CASRLQGVNQPQHF
TRBJ1-2,TRBV4-1,CASSQGRGRFYGYTF
TRBJ1-2,TRBV9,CASSPTSGDGYTF
TRBJ1-3,TRBV7-4,CASSSTGDGNTIYF
TRBJ2-5,TRBV5-1,CASSPGVAWETQYF